The next 2 T cell receptor beta chains were all read from a single sample in a study of blood T cells in healthy people across ages. The authors ran a second PCR of 7 to 11 cycles using a sample-barcoded 5' primer and a J-beta primer mix. TCRdb processed the 5' RACE reads anew with MiXCR; each CDR3 protein has one entry. The sample records 1,500,000 or so distinct CDR3 sequences, less than 45% being singletons. Material: blood. The receptors derive from a woman between 18 and 29 years old in good health.

This chain uses TRBV7-2 with TRBJ2-1; a weak D match, TRBD2 (6 bases). Germline V CDR1 and CDR2: SGHTA, FQGNSA. V was trimmed by 5 bases and J by 4 bases, leaving 15 bases between them. This CDR3 comprises 15 residues. CDR3 region: CASSPWTTLYNEQFF. The CDR3 region has the DNA TGTGCCAGCAGCCCGTGGACTACCCTATACAATGAGCAGTTCTTC.

The table lists this clonotype with a few counts. The CDR3 DNA is TGTGCCAGCAGCCAAGTTAGCGGACTCGCCTACGAGCAGTACTTC. Its translation is CASSQVSGLAYEQYF. The chain carries TRBV14 and TRBJ2-7, with a weak D call TRBD2 (6 bases). The CDR3 is 15 residues long. V was clipped by 1 base and J by 2 bases, with 12 bases between them. Looked up from germline, CDR1 is SGHDN and CDR2 is FVKESK.